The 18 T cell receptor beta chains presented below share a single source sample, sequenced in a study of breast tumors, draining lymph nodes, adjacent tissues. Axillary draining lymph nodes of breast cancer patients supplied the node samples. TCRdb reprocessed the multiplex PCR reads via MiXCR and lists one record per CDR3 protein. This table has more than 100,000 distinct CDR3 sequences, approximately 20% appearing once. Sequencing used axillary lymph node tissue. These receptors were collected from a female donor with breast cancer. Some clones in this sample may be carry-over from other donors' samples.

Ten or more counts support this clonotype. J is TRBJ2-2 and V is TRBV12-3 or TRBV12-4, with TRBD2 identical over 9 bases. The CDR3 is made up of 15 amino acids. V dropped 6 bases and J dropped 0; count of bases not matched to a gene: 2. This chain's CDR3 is CASSRLAANTGELFF. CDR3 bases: TGTGCCAGCAGCCGACTAGCGGCGAACACCGGGGAGCTGTTTTTT.

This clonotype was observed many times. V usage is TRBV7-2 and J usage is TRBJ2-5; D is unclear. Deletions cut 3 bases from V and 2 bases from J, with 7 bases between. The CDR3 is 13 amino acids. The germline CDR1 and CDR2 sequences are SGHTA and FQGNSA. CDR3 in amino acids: CASSFSVQETQYF. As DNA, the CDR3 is TGTGCCAGCAGCTTCTCGGTGCAAGAGACCCAGTACTTC.

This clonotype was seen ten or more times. The CDR3 DNA sequence: TGTGCCAGTAGTGAAGGGACAGGACTAAACACCGGGGAGCTGTTTTTT. Translation gives CASSEGTGLNTGELFF. This sequence joins TRBV19 and TRBJ2-2; 8 bases agree with TRBD1. This CDR3 has 16 residues. CDR1 and CDR2 (germline): LNHDA, SQIVND (reference sequence). J was trimmed by 2 bases and V by 5 bases; bases with no gene match: 7.

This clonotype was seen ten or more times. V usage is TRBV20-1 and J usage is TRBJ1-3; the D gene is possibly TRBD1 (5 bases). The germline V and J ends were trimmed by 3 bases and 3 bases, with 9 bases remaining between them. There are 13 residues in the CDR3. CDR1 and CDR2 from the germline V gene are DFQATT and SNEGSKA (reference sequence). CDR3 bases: TGCAGTGCTAGGGGGCTGATTGGAAACACCATATATTTT. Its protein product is CSARGLIGNTIYF.

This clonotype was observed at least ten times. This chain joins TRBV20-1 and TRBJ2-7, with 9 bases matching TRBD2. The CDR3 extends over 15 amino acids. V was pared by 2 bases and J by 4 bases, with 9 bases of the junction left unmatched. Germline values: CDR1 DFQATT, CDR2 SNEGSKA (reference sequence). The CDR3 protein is CSARTPLAGIYEQYF. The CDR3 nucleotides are TGCAGTGCTAGAACCCCTCTAGCGGGAATTTACGAGCAGTACTTC.

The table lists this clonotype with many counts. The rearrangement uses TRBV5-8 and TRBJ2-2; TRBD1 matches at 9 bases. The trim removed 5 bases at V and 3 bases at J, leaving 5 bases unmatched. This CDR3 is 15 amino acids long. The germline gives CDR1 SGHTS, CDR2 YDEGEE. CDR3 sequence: CASSPGTGYTGELFF. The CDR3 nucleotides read TGTGCCAGCAGTCCCGGGACAGGGTACACCGGGGAGCTGTTTTTT.

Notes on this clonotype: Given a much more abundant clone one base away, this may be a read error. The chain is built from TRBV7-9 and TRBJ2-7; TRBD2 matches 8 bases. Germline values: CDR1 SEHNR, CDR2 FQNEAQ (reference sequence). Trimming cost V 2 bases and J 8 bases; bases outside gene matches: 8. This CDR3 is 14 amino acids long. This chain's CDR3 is CASSLSGSRYKQYF. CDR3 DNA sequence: TGTGCCAGCAGCTTAAGCGGGAGCAGGTACAAGCAGTACTTC.

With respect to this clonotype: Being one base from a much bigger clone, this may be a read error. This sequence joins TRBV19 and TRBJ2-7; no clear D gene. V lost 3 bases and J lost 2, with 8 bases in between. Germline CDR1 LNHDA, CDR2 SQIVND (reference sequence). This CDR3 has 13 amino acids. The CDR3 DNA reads TGTGCCAGTAGTATGGGTGGGGCCTACGAGCAGTACTTC. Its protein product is CASSMGGAYEQYF.

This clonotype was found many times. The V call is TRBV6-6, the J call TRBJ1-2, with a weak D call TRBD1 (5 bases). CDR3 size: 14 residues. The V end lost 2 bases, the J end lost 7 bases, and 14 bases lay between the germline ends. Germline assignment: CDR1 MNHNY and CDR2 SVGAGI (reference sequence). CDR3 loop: CASSYLGQDGGYTF. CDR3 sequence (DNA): TGTGCCAGCAGTTACCTAGGACAAGACGGTGGCTACACCTTC.

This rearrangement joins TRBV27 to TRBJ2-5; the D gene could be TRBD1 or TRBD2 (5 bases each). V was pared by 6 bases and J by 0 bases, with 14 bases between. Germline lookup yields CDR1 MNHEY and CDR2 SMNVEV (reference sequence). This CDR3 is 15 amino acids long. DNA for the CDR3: TGTGCCAGCAGGGTCGGGGCAGAATACCAAGAGACCCAGTACTTC. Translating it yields CASRVGAEYQETQYF.

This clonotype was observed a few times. The CDR3 coding sequence is TGTGCCAGCAGGTCCCAGGCCCTCTCTGGAAACACCATATATTTT. Its translation: CASRSQALSGNTIYF. This chain connects TRBV6-5 to TRBJ1-3, with D uncertain. Deletions cut 6 bases from V and 0 bases from J, with 12 bases between. The CDR3 totals 15 residues. Germline V gene lookup returns CDR1 MNHEY and CDR2 SVGAGI.

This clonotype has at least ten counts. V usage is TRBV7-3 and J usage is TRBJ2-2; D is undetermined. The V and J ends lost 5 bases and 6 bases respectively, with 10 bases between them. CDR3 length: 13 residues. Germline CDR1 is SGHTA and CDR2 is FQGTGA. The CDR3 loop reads CASSPIWSGELFF. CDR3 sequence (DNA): TGTGCCAGCAGCCCCATATGGTCCGGGGAGCTGTTTTTT.

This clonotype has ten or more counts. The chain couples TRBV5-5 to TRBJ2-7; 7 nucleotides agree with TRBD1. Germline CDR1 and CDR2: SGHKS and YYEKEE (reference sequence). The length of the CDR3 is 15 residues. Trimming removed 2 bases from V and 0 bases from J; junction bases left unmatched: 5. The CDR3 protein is CASSFEQGFSYEQYF. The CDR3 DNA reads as TGTGCCAGCAGCTTCGAACAGGGGTTCTCCTACGAGCAGTACTTC.

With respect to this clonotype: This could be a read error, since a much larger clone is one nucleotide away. CDR3 nucleotides: TGTGCCAGCAGCCAAGTTGGGACTGGCGGGAGAAATACGCAGTATTTT. It yields the protein CASSQVGTGGRNTQYF. The chain employs TRBV14 and TRBJ2-3; TRBD2 agrees at 7 bases. CDR1 and CDR2 from the germline V gene are SGHDN and FVKESK. CDR3 size: 16 residues. V lost 1 base and J lost 7; bases outside the gene matches: 11. Full variable domain (outside the CDR3, taken from reference TRBV14 and TRBJ2-3): EAGVTQFPSHSVIEKGQTVTLRCDPISGHDNLYWYRRVMGKEIKFLLHFVKESKQDESGMPNNRFLAERTGGTYSTLKVQPAELEDSGVYFCASSQVGTGGRNTQYFGPGTRLTVL.

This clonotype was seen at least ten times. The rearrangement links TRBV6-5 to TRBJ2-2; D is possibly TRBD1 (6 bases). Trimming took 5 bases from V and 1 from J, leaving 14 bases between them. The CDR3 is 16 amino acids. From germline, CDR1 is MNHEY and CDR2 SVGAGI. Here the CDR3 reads CASSIPGHRNTGELFF. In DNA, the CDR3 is TGTGCCAGCAGTATACCGGGACACAGGAACACCGGGGAGCTGTTTTTT.

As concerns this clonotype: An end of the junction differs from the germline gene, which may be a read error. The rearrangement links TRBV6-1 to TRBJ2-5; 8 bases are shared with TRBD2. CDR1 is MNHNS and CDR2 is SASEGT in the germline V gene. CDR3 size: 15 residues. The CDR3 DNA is TGTGCCGGCAGTTTCCTACTAGCGGATCGAGAGACCCAGTACTTC. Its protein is CAGSFLLADRETQYF.

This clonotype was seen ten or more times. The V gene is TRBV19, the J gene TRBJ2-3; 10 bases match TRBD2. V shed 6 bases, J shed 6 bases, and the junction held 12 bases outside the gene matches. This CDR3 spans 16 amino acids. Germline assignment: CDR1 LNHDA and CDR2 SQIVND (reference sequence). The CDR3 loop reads CASSPTSGTPKDTQYF. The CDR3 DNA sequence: TGTGCCAGTAGCCCCACTAGCGGGACCCCGAAGGATACGCAGTATTTT.

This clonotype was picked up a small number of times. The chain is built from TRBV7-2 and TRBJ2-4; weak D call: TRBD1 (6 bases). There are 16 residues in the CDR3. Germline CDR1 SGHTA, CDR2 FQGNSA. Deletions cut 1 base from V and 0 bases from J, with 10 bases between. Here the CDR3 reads CASSLVPGVAKNIQYF. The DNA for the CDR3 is TGTGCCAGCAGCTTAGTTCCAGGGGTAGCCAAAAACATTCAGTACTTC.